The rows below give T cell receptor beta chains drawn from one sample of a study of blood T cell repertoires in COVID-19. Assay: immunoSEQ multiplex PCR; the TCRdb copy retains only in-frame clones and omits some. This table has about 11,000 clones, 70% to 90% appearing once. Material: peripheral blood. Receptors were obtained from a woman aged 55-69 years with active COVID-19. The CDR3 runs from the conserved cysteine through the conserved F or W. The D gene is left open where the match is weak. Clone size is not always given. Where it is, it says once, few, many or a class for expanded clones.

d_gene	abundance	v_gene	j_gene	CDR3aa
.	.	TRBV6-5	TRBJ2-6	CASREGSSGANVLTF
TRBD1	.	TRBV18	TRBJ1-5	CASSPGQVSNQPQHF
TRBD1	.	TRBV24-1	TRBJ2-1	CATSPGRDRGNEQFF
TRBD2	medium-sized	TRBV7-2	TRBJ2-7	CASSFTSGAYEQYF
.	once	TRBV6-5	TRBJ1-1	CASSSGNTEAFF
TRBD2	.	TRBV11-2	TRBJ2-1	CASSPPLGLTSGANEQFF
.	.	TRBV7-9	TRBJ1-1	CASSLSSDRGTEAFF
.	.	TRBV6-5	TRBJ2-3	CASTPSPVTDTQYF
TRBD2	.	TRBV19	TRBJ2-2	CASSRTSANTGELFF
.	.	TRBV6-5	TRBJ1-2	CASRTQGVYGYTF
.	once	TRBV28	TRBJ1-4	CASSKLDSINEKLFF
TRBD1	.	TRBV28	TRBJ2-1	CASSLSPGGNEQFF
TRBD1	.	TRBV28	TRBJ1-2	CASSFGQGKGYTF
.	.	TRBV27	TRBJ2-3	CASSLLSGGRADTQYF
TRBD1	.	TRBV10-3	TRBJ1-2	CAIRQDRGNGYTF
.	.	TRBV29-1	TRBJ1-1	CSVESVDQGYTEAFF
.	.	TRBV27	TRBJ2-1	CASSPPPDSYNEQFF
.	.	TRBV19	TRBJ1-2	CASQGDFNYGYTF
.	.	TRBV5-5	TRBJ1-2	CASSLAKLDSYTF
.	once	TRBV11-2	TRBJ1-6	CASSPRVNSPLHF
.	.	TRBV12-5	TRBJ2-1	CASGLPPAYNEQFF
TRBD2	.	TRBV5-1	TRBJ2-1	CASSPGTSGNEQFF
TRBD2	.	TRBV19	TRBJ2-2	CATRRASGLNTGELFF
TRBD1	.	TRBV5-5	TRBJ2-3	CASSLQGADTQYF
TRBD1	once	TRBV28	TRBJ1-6	CARRPGQGTISGSPLHF
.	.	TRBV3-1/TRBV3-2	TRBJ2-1	CASSRAGSSYNEQFF
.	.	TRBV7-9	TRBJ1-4	CASSSLTTNEKLFF
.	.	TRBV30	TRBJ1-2	CAWRAQGYGYTF
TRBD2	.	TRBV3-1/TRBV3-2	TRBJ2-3	CASSSGLAGLESTQYF
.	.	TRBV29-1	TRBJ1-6	CSVGGGDSPLHF
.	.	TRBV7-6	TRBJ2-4	CASSLPGQTPIQYF
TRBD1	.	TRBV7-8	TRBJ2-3	CASSLEVTGGTDTQYF